These 2 T cell receptor beta chains were all obtained from the same sample, sequenced in a study of identical twins. In TCRdb, the 5' RACE reads were re-called with MiXCR into one record per CDR3 protein. Among about 700,000 distinct CDR3 sequences listed, 8% to 9% were seen once. The data also belong to a second study, concerning yellow fever vaccine responses in identical twins.

What was sequenced was PBMCs. All receptors derive from a woman between 18 and 29 years old in good health.

This clonotype was seen more than once but under ten times. The V call is TRBV12-3 or TRBV12-4, the J call TRBJ2-7, with a tentative D call TRBD1 (5 bases). This CDR3 spans 15 amino acids. V lost 7 bases to trimming and J lost 0 bases, with 16 bases between them. CDR3 coding DNA: TGTGCCAGCAAGGTGGACACCCTAAGCTCCTACGAGCAGTACTTC. Its protein product is CASKVDTLSSYEQYF.

The chain carries TRBV4-1 and TRBJ2-5; D is tentatively TRBD1 or TRBD2 (5 bases each). CDR3 length: 16 amino acids. Germline V CDR1 and CDR2: MGHRA, YSYEKL. Trimming cost V 5 bases and J 3 bases, with 19 bases left between them. The CDR3 bases are TGCGCCAGCAGCAACCGACCCTCCGGGACGGAAGAGACCCAGTACTTC. Amino acids: CASSNRPSGTEETQYF.